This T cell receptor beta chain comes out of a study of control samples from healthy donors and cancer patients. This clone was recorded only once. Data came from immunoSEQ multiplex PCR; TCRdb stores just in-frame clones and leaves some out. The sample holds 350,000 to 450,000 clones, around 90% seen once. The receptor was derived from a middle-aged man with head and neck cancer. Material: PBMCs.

The DNA of the CDR3 is TGTGCCAGCAGCTTGGGACCGAAGCAGTTCTTC. As protein: CASSLGPKQFF. The rearrangement links TRBV5-4 to TRBJ2-1; D is unresolved. The V end was cut by 0 bases, the J end by 11 bases, with 6 bases between. The CDR3 has 11 residues. Germline CDR1 reads SGHNT; CDR2 reads YYREEE (reference sequence). Looking up the rest from reference TRBV5-4 and TRBJ2-1 gives the full variable domain: ETGVTQSPTHLIKTRGQQVTLRCSSQSGHNTVSWYQQALGQGPQFIFQYYREEENGRGNFPPRFSGLQFPNYSSELNVNALELDDSALYLCASSLGPKQFFGPGTRLTVL.